The rows below give T cell receptor beta chains drawn from one sample of a study of blood T cell repertoires in COVID-19. Measured with immunoSEQ multiplex PCR; TCRdb has only the in-frame clones, and not every one. The sample holds around 40,000 clones, approximately 94% seen once. The material sequenced was peripheral blood. These receptors were taken from a human donor with active COVID-19. The donor label of this sample is uncertain. The CDR3 runs from the conserved cysteine through the conserved F or W. The D gene is left open where the match is weak. Part of the rows lack a size; the others show once, few, many or a class for expanded clones.

v_call	d_call	clone_size	j_call	cdr3_nt	cdr3_aa
TRBV5-4	-	-	TRBJ1-1	TGTGCCAGCAGGAGGCCGGGATCTACGGGGAACACTGAAGCTTTCTTT	CASRRPGSTGNTEAFF
TRBV7-2	TRBD1	-	TRBJ1-3	TGTGCCAGCAGCTCACGGACAGGGGCTGGAAACACCATATATTTT	CASSSRTGAGNTIYF
TRBV19	TRBD1	-	TRBJ1-1	TGTGCCAGTAGTATGAACAGGGGAAGATGGTACACTGAAGCTTTCTTT	CASSMNRGRWYTEAFF
TRBV11-3	-	-	TRBJ2-7	TGTGCCAGCAGCCTAGAGCTCGCCGGGCAGGGGCATTGGTACGAGCAGTACTTC	CASSLELAGQGHWYEQYF
TRBV4-3	-	-	TRBJ1-4	TGCGCCAGCAGCCAACTTCTTGCAGGGGCAGAAAAACTGTTTTTT	CASSQLLAGAEKLFF
TRBV2	TRBD1	once	TRBJ1-1	TGTGCCAGCAGTGAGGGGTCGGGACAGGGGGGGATCACTGAAGCTTTCTTT	CASSEGSGQGGITEAFF
TRBV6-5	-	once	TRBJ2-2	TGTGCCAGCAGCTACAGCGAAACCGGGGAGCTGTTTTTT	CASSYSETGELFF
TRBV7-9	TRBD1	-	TRBJ1-4	TGTGCCAGCAGCCCAGGGACAGGGAATAGCGAAAAACTGTTTTTT	CASSPGTGNSEKLFF
TRBV5-1	-	once	TRBJ1-1	TGCGCCAGCAGCTTGAACTTAGGGAGGACTGAAGCTTTCTTT	CASSLNLGRTEAFF
TRBV2	TRBD1	-	TRBJ2-7	TGTGCCAGCAGTCGGACAGGGCTCTACGAGCAGTACTTC	CASSRTGLYEQYF
TRBV11-2	TRBD1	-	TRBJ1-1	TGTGCCAGCAGCTTAGGACAGGGGGCGAGGACTGAAGCTTTCTTT	CASSLGQGARTEAFF
TRBV7-2	TRBD2	once	TRBJ2-1	TGTGCCAGCAGCGAACTAGCGGGAGCTTGGGTTGAGCAGTTCTTC	CASSELAGAWVEQFF
TRBV6-5	-	-	TRBJ2-7	TGTGCCAGCAGTTCTCGGGACTCTCCCTACGAGCAGTACTTC	CASSSRDSPYEQYF
TRBV3-1/TRBV3-2	-	-	TRBJ1-3	TGTGCCAGCAGCCCGCGGCAATCCTCTGGAAACACCATATATTTT	CASSPRQSSGNTIYF
TRBV4-1	-	-	TRBJ2-3	TGCGCCAGCAGCCAAGATGCGGGGTCCACAGATACGCAGTATTTT	CASSQDAGSTDTQYF
TRBV19	TRBD2	-	TRBJ2-2	TGTGCCAGTAGCATCATGTCGCTAGCGGGGGGGCAGCTGTTTTTT	CASSIMSLAGGQLFF
TRBV18	TRBD1	-	TRBJ1-2	TGTGCCAGCTCACCGATCGGACAGGAGGGCTACACCTTC	CASSPIGQEGYTF
TRBV7-2	-	-	TRBJ2-3	TGTGCCAGCAGCTTAAACGGGAGAGGCACGGATACGCAGTATTTT	CASSLNGRGTDTQYF
TRBV5-1	TRBD1	-	TRBJ2-6	TGCGCCAGCAGCCTTACAGGGGCTACAGGGGGCTCTGGGGCCAACGTCCTGACTTTC	CASSLTGATGGSGANVLTF
TRBV3-1/TRBV3-2	-	once	TRBJ2-2	TGTGCCAGCAGCCGCCGAATCGGAGGGTTGGGGACCGGGGAGCTGTTTTTT	CASSRRIGGLGTGELFF
TRBV18	TRBD1	once	TRBJ1-4	TGTGCCAGCTCACACGGGACAGGGATTAATGAAAAACTGTTTTTT	CASSHGTGINEKLFF
TRBV4-1	-	-	TRBJ2-3	TGCGCCAGCAGCCAGAAACAAGGCACAGATACGCAGTATTTT	CASSQKQGTDTQYF
TRBV29-1	-	-	TRBJ1-4	TGCAGCGTTGAATCCGGGAGTGCAACTAATGAAAAACTGTTTTTT	CSVESGSATNEKLFF
TRBV5-1	TRBD2	-	TRBJ2-3	TGCGCCAGCAGCGTAAGCGGGGGTGGTGATACGCAGTATTTT	CASSVSGGGDTQYF
TRBV7-9	TRBD1	-	TRBJ2-7	TGTGCCAGCAGTTGGGACAGGGATAGGTCCTACGAGCAGTACTTC	CASSWDRDRSYEQYF
TRBV6-4	TRBD1	-	TRBJ1-6	TGTGCCAGCAGTGACGGTACAGGGGGCGACTCACCCCTCCACTTT	CASSDGTGGDSPLHF
TRBV7-9	TRBD1	-	TRBJ1-4	TGTGCCAGCAGCCCGGGACAGGGGAATGAAAAACTGTTTTTT	CASSPGQGNEKLFF
TRBV6-5	-	-	TRBJ1-5	TGTGCCAGCAAAGGACGGGGTGTGAATCAGCCCCAGCATTTT	CASKGRGVNQPQHF
TRBV10-2	TRBD2	-	TRBJ2-1	TGCGCCAGCAGCCTAAGACTAGCGGGACGCTCCTACAATGAGCAGTTCTTC	CASSLRLAGRSYNEQFF
TRBV20-1	-	-	TRBJ2-7	TGCAGTGCTAGAGGGGCTTACGAGCAGTACTTC	CSARGAYEQYF
TRBV27	-	-	TRBJ1-1	TGTGCCAGCAGTTTATTTTCTGGGAGGGGTCTGGTTCGTGAAGCTTTCTTT	CASSLFSGRGLVREAFF
TRBV5-1	-	-	TRBJ2-2	TGCGCCAGCAGCTTGAGGGACTTAAACACCGGGGAGCTGTTTTTT	CASSLRDLNTGELFF
TRBV4-1	TRBD1	-	TRBJ1-1	TGCGCCAGCAGCCAAAAACAGGGGGCGAGGACTGAAGCTTTCTTT	CASSQKQGARTEAFF
TRBV6-5	TRBD1	-	TRBJ1-2	TGTGCCACCAGGACAGGAGTAGGGTATGGCTACACCTTC	CATRTGVGYGYTF
TRBV19	-	-	TRBJ2-5	TGTGCCAGTAGTAGAGGCACTATACGTAGATCGGAGACCCAGTACTTC	CASSRGTIRRSETQYF
TRBV5-4	-	-	TRBJ2-7	TGTGCCAGCAGCTTGGGAGGAGGGGACCCCACCCTCTACGAGCAGTACTTC	CASSLGGGDPTLYEQYF
TRBV24-1	-	-	TRBJ2-1	TGTGCCACCAGTGACTCAGGACGGCCAAAGGGGTCCAATGAGCAGTTCTTC	CATSDSGRPKGSNEQFF
TRBV11-3	TRBD2	-	TRBJ2-1	TGTGCCAGCAGCCAAGGACTAGCGGGGGGGGAGCAGTTCTTC	CASSQGLAGGEQFF
TRBV25-1	-	once	TRBJ2-1	TGTGCCAGCAGTGAATCCCCGGGCGGGTATGAGCAGTTCTTC	CASSESPGGYEQFF
TRBV18	-	once	TRBJ2-5	TGTGCCAGCTCACCGACATCACAAGAGACCCAGTACTTC	CASSPTSQETQYF
TRBV7-2	-	once	TRBJ2-3	TGTGCCAGCAGCCCACAGGGACTAAGCACAGATACGCAGTATTTT	CASSPQGLSTDTQYF
TRBV4-3	-	-	TRBJ2-7	TGCGCCAGCAGCCAAGATCAGGTCTCCTACGAGCAGTACTTC	CASSQDQVSYEQYF
TRBV7-9	-	few	TRBJ1-6	TGTGCCAGCAGCCCTGACTCCTCCTATAATTCACCCCTCCACTTT	CASSPDSSYNSPLHF
TRBV5-1	-	-	TRBJ2-1	TGCGCCAGCAGACAGGCGGACAGTTTGGGGAATGAGCAGTTCTTC	CASRQADSLGNEQFF
TRBV6-5	-	-	TRBJ2-1	TGTGCCAGCAGTTACCACGGGACACTCGACAATGAGCAGTTCTTC	CASSYHGTLDNEQFF
TRBV15	TRBD1	-	TRBJ2-7	TGTGCCACCAGCAGAACCGGGACAGAATCGGCGAACTTC	CATSRTGTESANF